These T cell receptor beta chains were read from a single sample in a study of CD8+ T cells in alopecia areata. The protocol was immunoSEQ multiplex PCR, while the TCRdb copy is restricted to in-frame clones and leaves out a portion. The table includes fewer than 150,000 clones, roughly three fifths detected once. This material consisted of CD4+ T cells sorted from blood, taken at week 0. The receptors derive from a human donor with alopecia areata. CDR3s include the opening cysteine and the closing phenylalanine or tryptophan. The D gene is left open where the match is weak. Clone size is shown for a subset of rows, as once, few, many or a class of expanded clone.

v_call,clone_size,j_call,d_call,cdr3_length,cdr3_nt,cdr3_aa
TRBV9,.,TRBJ2-7,TRBD2,15,TGTGCCAGCAGCGTAGCTGGTAGCGGGGACTACGAGCAGTACTTC,CASSVAGSGDYEQYF
TRBV5-1,.,TRBJ2-5,.,14,TGCGCCAGCAGCTTCGGGCAGGAACGAGAGACCCAGTACTTC,CASSFGQERETQYF
TRBV25-1,.,TRBJ2-3,TRBD1,16,TGTGCCAGCAGTGAATGGACAGGGGAACGAACAGATACGCAGTATTTT,CASSEWTGERTDTQYF
TRBV2,few,TRBJ1-5,.,15,TGTGCCAGCAGTAGCTCAGAGGGCGGCAATCAGCCCCAGCATTTT,CASSSSEGGNQPQHF
TRBV14,.,TRBJ2-5,TRBD2,15,TGTGCCAGCAGCCAAAGAGGGCCAGCGGGGGAGACCCAGTACTTC,CASSQRGPAGETQYF
TRBV5-4,.,TRBJ2-5,.,14,TGTGCCAGCAGCTTGGCGTACGGGGGAGAGACCCAGTACTTC,CASSLAYGGETQYF
TRBV5-1,few,TRBJ2-7,.,14,TGCGCCAGCAGCTGGGACGGCGGCTCCTACGAGCAGTACTTC,CASSWDGGSYEQYF
TRBV29-1,few,TRBJ1-5,.,13,TGCAGCGTCACCGACAGAGCTAATCAGCCCCAGCATTTT,CSVTDRANQPQHF
TRBV28,few,TRBJ2-7,.,14,TGTGCCAGCAGTTCTCAGGGAGTCTCCTACGAGCAGTACTTC,CASSSQGVSYEQYF
TRBV5-6,few,TRBJ2-7,.,11,TGTGCCAGCAGCGCGCGCTACGAGCAGTACTTC,CASSARYEQYF
TRBV6-6,.,TRBJ1-2,.,14,TGTGCCAGCAGCCACTCGACGGGGAACTATGGCTACACCTTC,CASSHSTGNYGYTF
TRBV25-1,.,TRBJ2-2,TRBD1,16,TGTGCCAGCAGTGAATACGGGACAGATGACACCGGGGAGCTGTTTTTT,CASSEYGTDDTGELFF
TRBV11-2,.,TRBJ2-3,.,19,TGTGCCAGCAGCTTATATATTCTTTGGCGAGCCAGGCCGTGTGATACGCAGTATTTT,CASSLYILWRARPCDTQYF
TRBV7-9,few,TRBJ1-2,.,19,TGTGCCAGCAAGCCCGATCCTGTAGACAGTTGGGGGGATTGGACTGGCTACACCTTC,CASKPDPVDSWGDWTGYTF
TRBV28,.,TRBJ2-7,.,12,TGTGCCAGCAGTTTAAACGCCTACGAGCAGTACTTC,CASSLNAYEQYF
TRBV14,few,TRBJ2-7,.,14,TGTGCCAGCAGCCAAGGGGACATTTTCTACGAGCAGTACTTC,CASSQGDIFYEQYF
TRBV2,.,TRBJ1-2,.,15,TGTGCCAGCAGTGAACGACAGGAAGCTAACTATGGCTACACCTTC,CASSERQEANYGYTF
TRBV5-1,.,TRBJ2-5,TRBD2,13,TGCGCCAGCTGGACTAGTCCACAAGAGACCCAGTACTTC,CASWTSPQETQYF
TRBV27,.,TRBJ2-2,.,16,TGTGCCAGCAGGACTAGGACCCTACTCCTCACCGGGGAGCTGTTTTTT,CASRTRTLLLTGELFF
TRBV7-2,few,TRBJ2-3,.,18,TGTGCCAGCAGCTTCGTAGCGGTATCTAGCCAACCTACAGATACGCAGTATTTT,CASSFVAVSSQPTDTQYF
TRBV18,once,TRBJ2-5,TRBD2,16,TGTGCCAGCTCACCGATAGCGGGGGGGCTCCAAGAGACCCAGTACTTC,CASSPIAGGLQETQYF
TRBV2,.,TRBJ2-6,.,16,TGTGCCAGCACCCCCTGGAGGGCGTCTGGGGCCAACGTCCTGACTTTC,CASTPWRASGANVLTF
TRBV20-1,.,TRBJ2-7,.,10,TGCAGTGCTGGGCAAAGGGAGCAGTACTTC,CSAGQREQYF
TRBV15,.,TRBJ1-2,TRBD1,18,TGTGCCACCAGCAGAGCCCCCGGGACAGGGGAGGTTAATAGTGGCTACACCTTC,CATSRAPGTGEVNSGYTF
TRBV5-1,.,TRBJ2-5,.,14,TGCGCCAGCAGCTTAGTCCGGGGAGAAGAGACCCAGTACTTC,CASSLVRGEETQYF
TRBV4-3,few,TRBJ2-3,.,19,TGCGCCAGCAGCCAAGTCCGAAGTCCGGCTGCAGATAAGGGCGGTACGCAGTATTTT,CASSQVRSPAADKGGTQYF
TRBV5-1,.,TRBJ1-2,TRBD1,14,TGCGCCAGCAGCCCAACGGACAGGAATTATGGCTACACCTTC,CASSPTDRNYGYTF
TRBV5-6,.,TRBJ1-1,.,11,TGTGCCAGCAGCGCGAGACAGGAAGCTTTCTTT,CASSARQEAFF
TRBV5-1,.,TRBJ1-4,TRBD1,15,TGCGCCAGCAGCCAGGGGGACCGGGTTATTTCAACCCTGTTTTTT,CASSQGDRVISTLFF
TRBV9,.,TRBJ2-3,.,12,TGTGCCAGCAGCGAGTCGACAGATACGCAGTATTTT,CASSESTDTQYF
TRBV5-1,few,TRBJ2-3,TRBD1,14,TGCGCCAGCAGCACCGGACAGGGCACAGATACGCAGTATTTT,CASSTGQGTDTQYF
TRBV7-2,.,TRBJ2-5,.,12,TGTGCCAGCAGCCCCGGGTTCGAGACCCAGTACTTC,CASSPGFETQYF
TRBV7-2,.,TRBJ1-5,.,16,TGTGCCAGCAGCTTAGCGGTATCCGGGCCCTTTCAGCCCCAGCATTTT,CASSLAVSGPFQPQHF
TRBV9,.,TRBJ2-7,.,18,TGTGCCAGCAGCGTAAGTCCCGCAGCCGCCCTTGGTGCCTACGAGCAGTACTTC,CASSVSPAAALGAYEQYF
TRBV7-2,few,TRBJ2-3,.,15,TGTGCCAGCGGATTAAGGGGTCCTAGCACAGATACGCAGTATTTT,CASGLRGPSTDTQYF
TRBV7-2,.,TRBJ2-3,.,15,TGTGCCAGCACCCAAGCCGGAGGGTTCACAGATACGCAGTATTTT,CASTQAGGFTDTQYF
TRBV6-1,.,TRBJ2-7,.,13,TGTGCCAGCAGTGAAGCCTGGCGGGACAGCCTATACTTC,CASSEAWRDSLYF
TRBV5-1,few,TRBJ2-7,TRBD2,15,TGCGCCAGCAGCGAGGGACTAGCGGACTCCTACGAGCAGTACTTC,CASSEGLADSYEQYF
TRBV18,few,TRBJ2-7,TRBD1,12,TGTGCCAGCTCACGACAGGGCTACGAGCAGTACTTC,CASSRQGYEQYF
TRBV28,few,TRBJ2-7,.,12,TGTGCCAGCGGCGGCGGCAGTTACGAGCAGTACTTC,CASGGGSYEQYF
TRBV19,.,TRBJ2-2,.,15,TGTGCCAGTAGTAGACAGGGACGGGGGACCGGGGAGCTGTTTTTT,CASSRQGRGTGELFF
TRBV5-1,few,TRBJ2-4,TRBD1,18,TGCGCCAGCAGCTTGGTCTATGAGAAGGGGGCAGCCAAAAACATTCAGTACTTC,CASSLVYEKGAAKNIQYF
TRBV6-6,few,TRBJ1-1,.,15,TGTGCCAGCAGTTACTCGATGTTTCCGGGGTTGGGAGCTTTCTTT,CASSYSMFPGLGAFF